These 5 T cell receptor beta chains were all obtained from the same sample, sequenced in a study. The TRBV12-4/TRBJ1-2 clonotypes were amplified using barcode primers with ligated adaptors. Via MiXCR, TCRdb re-called the multiplex PCR reads, giving one row per CDR3 protein. The table has some 550 distinct CDR3 sequences, around 20% seen once. The material sequenced was memory CD4+ T cells sorted from blood. Subset given: memory CD4+ T cells, CD4+CD45RO+CD25-. These receptors came from a female donor with breast cancer.

Judged by abundance, this clonotype is large. The V call is TRBV12-3 or TRBV12-4, the J call TRBJ1-2; D is unresolved. Trimming cost V 6 bases and J 4 bases, with 18 bases left between them. The CDR3 length is 15 residues. The CDR3 nucleotides read TGTGCCAGCAGCCTACGACGTGGTCCCATCTATGGCTACACCTTC. It translates to CASSLRRGPIYGYTF.

This clonotype appeared a few times. This chain uses TRBV12-3 or TRBV12-4 with TRBJ1-2; D is possibly TRBD1 (5 bases). V dropped 3 bases and J dropped 5 bases, with 19 bases sitting between them. The CDR3 spans 16 residues. CDR3 DNA: TGTGCCAGCAGTTTCGAGTGGGGACGTCTATGGTATGGCTACACCTTC. As protein: CASSFEWGRLWYGYTF.

This clonotype is classed as large. V is TRBV12-3 or TRBV12-4 and J is TRBJ1-2, with 7 nucleotides matching TRBD1. The junction had 9 bases not matched to a gene; V was cut back by 6 bases and J by 8 bases. The CDR3 loop spans 13 amino acids. This CDR3 reads CASSLTGANGYTF. For the CDR3, the DNA is TGTGCCAGCAGCCTAACAGGGGCTAACGGCTACACCTTC.

This sequence joins TRBV12-3 or TRBV12-4 and TRBJ1-2, with 7 bases aligning to TRBD1. V gave up 2 bases and J gave up 2 bases; unmatched junction bases: 2. This CDR3 region has 14 residues. The CDR3 region is CASSLSGQNYGYTF. Here the CDR3 DNA reads TGTGCCAGCAGTTTATCGGGACAGAACTATGGCTACACCTTC.

This clonotype was seen a few times. Its ends do not fully match the called genes, so a read error is possible. The chain recombines TRBV12-3 or TRBV12-4 with TRBJ1-2, with D possibly matching TRBD1 (6 bases). CDR3 size: 9 residues. The DNA for the CDR3 is TGTGCCAGCACCCGGACAGCGCACTTC. Amino acid sequence: CASTRTAHF.